Presented here are 30 T cell receptor beta chains from one specimen sequenced in a study of T cell responses to AZD1222 COVID-19 vaccine. Sequencing used immunoSEQ multiplex PCR; TCRdb keeps in-frame clones, though not all of them. The sample has approximately 70,000 clones; more than 75% are singletons. The source was peripheral blood, collected 28 days after the second dose of the MenACWY control vaccine. Receptors were obtained from an adult who received the MenACWY meningococcal vaccine as a control.

V gene TRBV6-6 combines with J gene TRBJ2-1; no firm D call. Looked up from germline, CDR1 is MNHNY and CDR2 is SVGAGI (reference sequence). Trimming shortened V by 10 bases and J by 8 bases, and 9 bases separated the two germline ends. The CDR3 sequence is 10 residues long. CDR3 DNA: TGTGCCACCTGGTTGGATGAGCAGTTCTTC. Translated: CATWLDEQFF.

The chain employs TRBV7-2 and TRBJ1-3; no clear D. The CDR3 loop spans 12 amino acids. The germline V gene has CDR1 SGHTA and CDR2 FQGNSA. V dropped 3 bases and J dropped 4 bases, with 4 bases sitting between them. The CDR3 protein is CASSLGGNTIYF. CDR3 in DNA: TGTGCCAGCAGCTTGGGAGGAAACACCATATATTTT.

The CDR3 here is CASSTLTASSYNEQFF. CDR3 bases: TGTGCCAGTAGTACCCTGACAGCGAGCTCCTACAATGAGCAGTTCTTC. The J gene is TRBJ2-1, the V gene TRBV19; D is possibly TRBD1 (5 bases). CDR1 is LNHDA and CDR2 is SQIVND in the germline V gene (reference sequence). The V end was cut by 4 bases, the J end by 0 bases, with 13 bases between. The CDR3 has 16 amino acids.

The chain recombines TRBV4-3 with TRBJ1-2, with a tentative D call TRBD1 (6 bases). Germline V lookup: CDR1 LGHNA, CDR2 YSLEER. The V end lost 0 bases, the J end lost 5 bases, and 13 bases lay between the germline ends. The CDR3 consists of 15 residues. The chain's CDR3 is CASSQEGTDSYGYTF. DNA of the CDR3: TGCGCCAGCAGCCAAGAAGGCACGGACAGTTATGGCTACACCTTC.

The V call is TRBV7-8, the J call TRBJ1-2; the D is unclear. Trimming left V 0 bases short and J 0 bases short, with 14 bases between. In germline, CDR1 is SGHVS, CDR2 FQNEAQ. This CDR3 is built from 17 residues. The CDR3 DNA is TGTGCCAGCAGCTTAGCGGGCCGGGGAGGGTCTAACTATGGCTACACCTTC. As protein: CASSLAGRGGSNYGYTF.

This clone was counted a few times. The V and J genes are TRBV9 and TRBJ2-2; unclear D gene. CDR1 is SGDLS and CDR2 is YYNGEE in the germline V gene. V lost 3 bases, J lost 3 bases, and 9 bases lay in between. The CDR3 spans 14 residues. For the CDR3, the DNA is TGTGCCAGCAGCGCCCGTTCTTACACCGGGGAGCTGTTTTTT. The encoded protein is CASSARSYTGELFF.

This CDR3 reads CASSLGSGGRSSEETQYF. The CDR3 DNA follows: TGTGCCAGCAGCTTAGGGTCCGGGGGGCGTTCATCCGAGGAGACCCAGTACTTC. V gene TRBV7-9 combines with J gene TRBJ2-5, with a tentative D call TRBD2 (7 bases). V was pared by 1 base and J by 5 bases, with 23 bases between. Germline loops: CDR1 SEHNR, CDR2 FQNEAQ (reference sequence). There are 18 residues in the CDR3.

This clone was found once. This chain uses TRBV7-2 with TRBJ1-6; D possibly corresponds to TRBD1 (6 bases). The CDR3 loop spans 15 amino acids. Germline loops: CDR1 SGHTA, CDR2 FQGNSA. The V end lost 5 bases, the J end lost 10 bases, and 18 bases lay between the germline ends. CDR3 amino acids: CASSAEGGLRSPLHF. The CDR3 DNA is TGTGCCAGCAGCGCTGAGGGGGGGCTTCGGTCACCCCTCCACTTT.

The rearrangement joins TRBV7-2 to TRBJ2-7; 12 positions match TRBD2. CDR3 length: 16 residues. Losses at the gene ends were 5 bases for V and 5 bases for J; bases not matched to a gene: 10. Per germline, CDR1 SGHTA and CDR2 FQGNSA. The CDR3 loop reads CASSHPTSGRPHEQYF. The CDR3, as DNA: TGTGCCAGCAGCCACCCAACTAGCGGGAGGCCCCACGAGCAGTACTTC.

J is TRBJ2-7 and V is TRBV7-2; 9 bases fit TRBD2. Germline lookup yields CDR1 SGHTA and CDR2 FQGNSA. Germline trimming cut 5 bases from V and 3 bases from J; bases unmatched to any gene: 5. The CDR3 covers 14 residues. Here the CDR3 reads CASSRGRERYEQYF. In DNA, the CDR3 is TGTGCCAGCAGCCGCGGGAGGGAACGCTACGAGCAGTACTTC.

The V call is TRBV10-3, the J call TRBJ2-5, with D perhaps TRBD2 (6 bases). V lost 10 bases and J 4 bases, leaving 19 bases between the germline ends. The V gene's germline CDR1 is ENHRY and CDR2 SYGVKD. The CDR3 length is 14 residues. CDR3 DNA sequence: TGTGCCACCTTGAGCCCGGGGGTTGGAGAGACCCAGTACTTC. Translated, it gives CATLSPGVGETQYF.

CDR3 nucleotides: TGCGCCAGCAGCCAAGCGGATACGCAGTATTTT. Translation: CASSQADTQYF. J is TRBJ2-3 and V is TRBV4-3; D not certain. V lost 1 base and J 6 bases, leaving 2 bases between the germline ends. This CDR3 has 11 amino acids. The V gene's germline CDR1 is LGHNA and CDR2 YSLEER.

This rearrangement joins TRBV7-2 to TRBJ2-7; 10 bases line up with TRBD1. V trimming: 5 bases; J trimming: 7 bases; junction bases outside the gene matches: 5. CDR1 is SGHTA, CDR2 FQGNSA, per germline. CDR3 length: 13 residues. This CDR3 reads CASSPTGGGEQYF. CDR3 nucleotides: TGTGCCAGCAGCCCGACAGGGGGCGGGGAGCAGTACTTC.

This clone was observed a handful of times. The chain couples TRBV30 to TRBJ1-2; TRBD1 matches at 9 bases. The CDR3 is 14 amino acids. Trimming removed 0 bases from V and 6 bases from J; junction bases left unmatched: 5. Germline values: CDR1 GTSNPN, CDR2 SVGIG (reference sequence). The CDR3 nucleotides are TGTGCCTGGAGTGTTCGGGACAGGGTCAATGGCTACACCTTC. The encoded protein is CAWSVRDRVNGYTF.

The rearrangement uses TRBV2 and TRBJ2-3; 7 bases line up with TRBD2. This CDR3 comprises 13 residues. The V gene end was trimmed by 6 bases and the J gene end by 2 bases; junction bases not matched to a gene: 2. The germline CDR1 and CDR2 sequences are SNHLY and FYNNEI. CDR3 in DNA: TGTGCCAGCAGGGCGGGAGCCACAGATACGCAGTATTTT. Translated, it gives CASRAGATDTQYF.

The J gene is TRBJ1-5, the V gene TRBV16; TRBD1 is a possible D gene (6 bases). The V gene's germline CDR1 is KGHSY and CDR2 FQNENV. This CDR3 has 13 residues. Trimming shortened V by 5 bases and J by 8 bases, and 13 bases separated the two germline ends. The CDR3 region is CASSKGGSKPQHF. The CDR3 nucleotides read TGTGCCAGCAGCAAAGGGGGGAGTAAGCCCCAGCATTTT.

This clone showed up just once. The chain couples TRBV29-1 to TRBJ1-2; maybe TRBD1 (6 bases). Germline CDR1 is SQVTM and CDR2 is ANQGSEA. The CDR3 runs to 12 residues. The V end lost 7 bases, the J end lost 6 bases, and 15 bases lay between the germline ends. The CDR3 region is CSAPRGGDGYTF. The CDR3 region has the DNA TGCAGCGCCCCCCGGGGGGGCGATGGCTACACCTTC.

This sequence joins TRBV11-2 and TRBJ1-5; D is unresolved. The CDR3 covers 13 residues. Between the trimmed V and J ends, which lost 1 base and 4 bases, there was a span of 5 bases. The germline CDR1 and CDR2 sequences are SGHAT and FQNNGV. CDR3 in DNA: TGTGCCAGCAGCTTAGCCAGGAATCAGCCCCAGCATTTT. Its translation is CASSLARNQPQHF.

V usage is TRBV5-1 and J usage is TRBJ1-3, with no clear D. CDR1 is SGHRS and CDR2 is YFSETQ in the germline V gene. The V gene lost 4 bases and the J gene lost 0 bases, with 14 bases spanning the gap. The CDR3 totals 16 residues. The DNA of the CDR3 is TGCGCCAGCAGCCCCGGGCAGCTCCTCTCTGGAAACACCATATATTTT. The encoded protein is CASSPGQLLSGNTIYF.

The chain combines TRBV5-4 with TRBJ2-7; D possibly corresponds to TRBD1 (6 bases). The ends were cut back, 4 bases at V and 4 bases at J, with 18 bases in the middle. The CDR3 contains 15 residues. Germline V lookup: CDR1 SGHNT, CDR2 YYREEE (reference sequence). The CDR3 is CASSNKQGPGYEQYF. DNA of the CDR3: TGTGCCAGCAGCAATAAACAGGGCCCGGGGTACGAGCAGTACTTC.

The V call is TRBV19, the J call TRBJ2-1, with TRBD2 identical over 7 bases. CDR3 length equals 14 residues. Trimming cost V 4 bases and J 2 bases; bases outside gene matches: 2. Germline-derived CDR1 and CDR2 are LNHDA and SQIVND (reference sequence). CDR3 DNA sequence: TGTGCCAGTAGTACTAGCGGAACCTACAATGAGCAGTTCTTC. Protein sequence: CASSTSGTYNEQFF.

V usage is TRBV27 and J usage is TRBJ1-2, with 8 bases that match TRBD1. This CDR3 comprises 14 residues. After removal of 6 bases from V and 5 bases from J, the junction contained 8 bases not matched to a gene. Germline CDR1 reads MNHEY; CDR2 reads SMNVEV (reference sequence). DNA of the CDR3: TGTGCCAGCAGAGCAGGGGGCGGACAATATGGCTACACCTTC. It yields the protein CASRAGGGQYGYTF.

V is TRBV4-3 and J is TRBJ2-7, with D unresolved. Trimming pared 0 bases from V and 2 bases from J, leaving 8 bases between. Germline lookup yields CDR1 LGHNA and CDR2 YSLEER. The CDR3 is 14 residues long. The DNA for the CDR3 is TGCGCCAGCAGCCAAGAAGTAGGACCCTACGAGCAGTACTTC. Translated: CASSQEVGPYEQYF.

The table lists this clone with a count of one. The rearrangement joins TRBV11-2 to TRBJ1-3; D call uncertain. Germline lookup yields CDR1 SGHAT and CDR2 FQNNGV. This CDR3 spans 14 amino acids. V lost 3 bases, J lost 6 bases, and 12 bases lay in between. CDR3 in DNA: TGTGCCAGCAGCTTGGTAGGGCGGGTAAACACCATATATTTT. This translates into CASSLVGRVNTIYF.

This chain links TRBV4-3 with TRBJ1-1; 8 bases agree with TRBD1. The V and J ends lost 3 bases and 6 bases, in that order; junction bases with no gene match: 9. The CDR3 totals 15 residues. Germline CDR1 reads LGHNA; CDR2 reads YSLEER. CDR3 loop: CASSHPAGGRAEAFF. The CDR3, as DNA: TGCGCCAGCAGCCATCCTGCAGGGGGCCGGGCTGAAGCTTTCTTT.

The chain employs TRBV30 and TRBJ2-2; D assignment may be TRBD1 or TRBD2 (5 bases each). Trimming removed 8 bases from V and 2 bases from J, with 12 bases in between. The CDR3 extends over 13 amino acids. CDR1 is GTSNPN, CDR2 SVGIG, per germline (reference sequence). The CDR3 here is CAGRDPNTGELFF. DNA for the CDR3: TGTGCCGGCCGGGACCCCAACACCGGGGAGCTGTTTTTT.

This clone was counted a single time. The DNA of the CDR3 is TGTGCCAGCAGTTGGGACTTAGCGGGGGCCTACACAGATACGCAGTATTTT. This sequence encodes CASSWDLAGAYTDTQYF. V is TRBV6-2 or TRBV6-3 and J is TRBJ2-3; 9 bases line up with TRBD2. CDR1 is MNHEY and CDR2 is SVGEGT in the germline V gene. The length of the CDR3 is 17 residues. V lost 4 bases and J lost 2; bases outside the gene matches: 10.

The chain couples TRBV5-1 to TRBJ2-3, with D perhaps assigned TRBD1 or TRBD2 (5 bases each). V lost 1 base, J lost 1 base, and 13 bases lay in between. The CDR3 loop spans 16 amino acids. The germline gives CDR1 SGHRS, CDR2 YFSETQ. Here the CDR3 reads CASSLYRGPGTDTQYF. CDR3 nucleotide sequence: TGCGCCAGCAGCTTGTATCGGGGACCGGGCACAGATACGCAGTATTTT.

The gene calls are TRBV28 and TRBJ1-2; a weak D match, TRBD1 (5 bases). Trimming removed 3 bases from V and 3 bases from J, with 8 bases in between. The germline V gene encodes CDR1 MDHEN and CDR2 SYDVKM. The CDR3 has 13 residues. The CDR3 DNA reads as TGTGCCAGCAGTTTGGGCAGGGACTATGGCTACACCTTC. Amino acids: CASSLGRDYGYTF.

V is TRBV10-3 and J is TRBJ2-1; D might be TRBD1 (5 bases). The CDR3 length is 18 residues. V lost 6 bases, J lost 5 bases, and 26 bases lay in between. Per the germline V gene, CDR1 is ENHRY and CDR2 is SYGVKD. The CDR3 DNA is TGTGCCATCAGCCGCTCCCCCTGGGGCGACGGATCGAACAATGAGCAGTTCTTC. Translation gives CAISRSPWGDGSNNEQFF.